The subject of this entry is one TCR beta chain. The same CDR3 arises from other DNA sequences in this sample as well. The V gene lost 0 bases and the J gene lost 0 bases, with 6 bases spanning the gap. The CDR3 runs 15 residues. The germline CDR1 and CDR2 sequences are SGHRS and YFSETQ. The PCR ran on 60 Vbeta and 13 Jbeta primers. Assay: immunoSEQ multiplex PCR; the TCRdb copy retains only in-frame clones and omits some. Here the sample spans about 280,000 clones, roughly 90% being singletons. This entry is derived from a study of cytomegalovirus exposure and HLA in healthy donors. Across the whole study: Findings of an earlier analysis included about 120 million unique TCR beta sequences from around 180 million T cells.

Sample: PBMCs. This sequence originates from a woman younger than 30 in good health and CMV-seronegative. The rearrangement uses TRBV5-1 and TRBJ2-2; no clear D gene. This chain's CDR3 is CASSLAGANTGELFF. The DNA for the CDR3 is TGCGCCAGCAGCTTGGCCGGAGCGAACACCGGGGAGCTGTTTTTT. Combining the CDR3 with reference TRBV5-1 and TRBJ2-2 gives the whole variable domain KAGVTQTPRYLIKTRGQQVTLSCSPISGHRSVSWYQQTPGQGLQFLFEYFSETQRNKGNFPGRFSGRQFSNSRSEMNVSTLELGDSALYLCASSLAGANTGELFFGEGSRLTVL.